The 15 T cell receptor beta chains in this list originate from one sample, sequenced in a study of cytomegalovirus exposure and HLA in healthy donors. Primers included in the PCR were 60 Vbeta and 13 Jbeta primers. Here immunoSEQ multiplex PCR was the method, and the copy in TCRdb shows in-frame clones only, minus some. The sample carries roughly 150,000 clones, roughly four fifths recorded once. Input material: PBMCs. All receptors come from a young man in good health and CMV-seropositive.

This chain connects TRBV5-1 to TRBJ1-1; D is ambiguous. The CDR3 length is 15 residues. Germline V gene lookup returns CDR1 SGHRS and CDR2 YFSETQ. V lost 0 bases, J lost 7 bases, and 16 bases lay in between. The CDR3 DNA is TGCGCCAGCAGCTTGGGGGTGGGCCCTGGAGGTGAAGCTTTCTTT. This gives the protein CASSLGVGPGGEAFF.

This clone appeared once. V and J are TRBV18 and TRBJ1-4, with TRBD1 matching over 8 bases. This CDR3 spans 17 amino acids. The germline V gene has CDR1 KGHSH and CDR2 LQKENI. After removal of 4 bases from V and 0 bases from J, the junction contained 7 bases not matched to a gene. CDR3 in amino acids: CASSLPATGATNEKLFF. CDR3 DNA: TGTGCCAGCTCACTACCGGCGACAGGGGCAACTAATGAAAAACTGTTTTTT.

V gene TRBV10-3 combines with J gene TRBJ2-1, with D hard to call. CDR3 length: 17 residues. V was clipped by 0 bases and J by 0 bases, with 12 bases between them. Per germline, CDR1 ENHRY and CDR2 SYGVKD. The DNA for the CDR3 is TGTGCCATCAGTGAGTCGAGGATACTTACCTCCTACAATGAGCAGTTCTTC. It translates to CAISESRILTSYNEQFF.

This sequence joins TRBV9 and TRBJ2-7, with 9 bases fitting TRBD2. The V gene's germline CDR1 is SGDLS and CDR2 YYNGEE. Trimming removed 4 bases from V and 3 bases from J; junction bases left unmatched: 8. The CDR3 spans 15 residues. CDR3 in amino acids: CASSPSELAGYEQYF. Written as DNA, the CDR3 is TGTGCCAGCAGCCCCAGCGAACTAGCGGGCTACGAGCAGTACTTC.

The gene calls are TRBV19 and TRBJ2-7; 10 bases are shared with TRBD1. Germline assignment: CDR1 LNHDA and CDR2 SQIVND (reference sequence). This CDR3 has 14 amino acids. V gave up 8 bases and J gave up 5 bases; unmatched junction bases: 9. In nucleotides, the CDR3 is TGTGCCAGTGGACGAGGACAGGGGGGCAACGAGCAGTACTTC. Encoded protein: CASGRGQGGNEQYF.

The J gene is TRBJ1-4, the V gene TRBV18; the D is unclear. Trimming cost V 3 bases and J 5 bases, with 10 bases left between them. CDR1 is KGHSH, CDR2 LQKENI, per germline. The CDR3 contains 14 residues. CDR3 sequence reads: CASSPERSNEKLFF. In DNA, the CDR3 is TGTGCCAGCTCACCGGAAAGGAGCAATGAAAAACTGTTTTTT.

This rearrangement joins TRBV6-6 to TRBJ2-4; D ambiguous. The germline V gene encodes CDR1 MNHNY and CDR2 SVGAGI (reference sequence). The ends were cut back, 8 bases at V and 2 bases at J, with 7 bases in the middle. This CDR3 contains 12 residues. Here the CDR3 reads CASGLTKNIQYF. The CDR3 DNA follows: TGTGCCAGCGGGCTAACCAAAAACATTCAGTACTTC.

The CDR3 bases are TGTGCCAGCAAGGGACAGGGCAATCAGCCCCAGCATTTT. Its translation: CASKGQGNQPQHF. This sequence joins TRBV28 and TRBJ1-5; TRBD1 matches at 8 bases. Per germline, CDR1 MDHEN and CDR2 SYDVKM. The CDR3 sequence is 13 residues long. V was clipped by 7 bases and J by 2 bases; unmatched bases: 1.

This clone was detected only a few times. The chain has TRBV6-6 and TRBJ2-1; TRBD2 matches 8 bases. In germline, CDR1 is MNHNY, CDR2 SVGAGI (reference sequence). J gave up 6 bases and V 5 bases, and 12 bases lay outside the gene matches. The CDR3 spans 16 residues. CDR3 loop: CASSASGGPMVNEQFF. Written as DNA, the CDR3 is TGTGCCAGCAGTGCCTCGGGGGGGCCCATGGTCAATGAGCAGTTCTTC.

J is TRBJ2-1 and V is TRBV30; 7 positions agree with TRBD2. Germline trimming cut 1 base from V and 10 bases from J; bases unmatched to any gene: 10. The CDR3 consists of 14 residues. The germline V gene has CDR1 GTSNPN and CDR2 SVGIG (reference sequence). The CDR3 nucleotides are TGTGCCTGGAGTGGGGGAGGGTCCCCTAGAGAGCAGTTCTTC. Translated, it gives CAWSGGGSPREQFF.

The chain joins TRBV7-6 to TRBJ2-7; possibly TRBD1 for D (6 bases). Trimming shortened V by 0 bases and J by 5 bases, and 11 bases separated the two germline ends. The CDR3 runs to 14 residues. Germline V lookup: CDR1 SGHVS, CDR2 FNYEAQ. CDR3 protein: CASSLAYRVHEQYF. In DNA form, the CDR3 reads TGTGCCAGCAGCTTAGCATACAGGGTCCACGAGCAGTACTTC.

This sequence joins TRBV4-1 and TRBJ2-2; the D gene is possibly TRBD2 (6 bases). V was clipped by 0 bases and J by 1 base, with 15 bases between them. The CDR3 covers 18 residues. CDR1 and CDR2 (germline): MGHRA, YSYEKL. CDR3 in amino acids: CASSQEGAGYLNTGELFF. The CDR3 nucleotides read TGCGCCAGCAGCCAAGAAGGGGCGGGATATCTGAACACCGGGGAGCTGTTTTTT.

This clone was detected only a few times. The V gene is TRBV11-3, the J gene TRBJ1-1; no reliable D call. The CDR3 has 13 residues. V lost 3 bases and J lost 5, with 10 bases in between. In germline, CDR1 is SGHNT, CDR2 YENEEA. As DNA, the CDR3 is TGTGCCAGCAGCTTTTCCGACAATACTGAAGCTTTCTTT. This gives the protein CASSFSDNTEAFF. The complete variable domain, with remaining parts taken from reference TRBV11-3 and TRBJ1-1, reads EAGVVQSPRYKIIEKKQPVAFWCNPISGHNTLYWYLQNLGQGPELLIRYENEEAVDDSQLPKDRFSAERLKGVDSTLKIQPAELGDSAVYLCASSFSDNTEAFFGQGTRLTVV.

The chain links TRBV7-9 to TRBJ1-5; TRBD1 is a possible D gene (5 bases). CDR3 length: 14 residues. Germline CDR1 is SEHNR and CDR2 is FQNEAQ (reference sequence). The V and J ends lost 0 bases and 4 bases respectively, with 7 bases between them. The CDR3 bases are TGTGCCAGCAGCTTAGCAGGGGTTAATCAGCCCCAGCATTTT. Encoded protein: CASSLAGVNQPQHF.

This clone was counted once. The chain is built from TRBV27 and TRBJ2-7, with 8 nucleotides matching TRBD2. Germline V gene data show CDR1 as MNHEY and CDR2 as SMNVEV (reference sequence). The J segment lost 6 bases and the V segment lost 3 bases, leaving 10 bases of the junction unmatched. CDR3 length: 15 residues. DNA for the CDR3: TGTGCCAGCAGTTTGGAACGGGGGGGCTCGGCCGAGCAGTACTTC. Its translation is CASSLERGGSAEQYF.